The present TCR beta chain was sequenced within a study of blood T cell repertoires in COVID-19. The wider study: COVID-19 samples from acute and convalescent phases originated in the United States, Italy and Spain.

Method: immunoSEQ multiplex PCR; TCRdb's copy keeps in-frame clones and lacks some. This sample has around 220,000 clones, with 80% to 90% found just once. Trimming cost V 1 base and J 5 bases, with 8 bases left between them. CDR3 length: 13 residues. Per germline, CDR1 SGHTA and CDR2 FQGNSA. The TCR originated in a woman of 80 years or more with acute or convalescent COVID-19. This sequence joins TRBV7-2 and TRBJ2-5, with D maybe TRBD1 (6 bases). Sequencing was performed on peripheral blood. The CDR3 loop reads CASSLGGPETQYF. The CDR3 nucleotides read TGTGCCAGCAGCTTAGGGGGGCCGGAGACCCAGTACTTC.